This T cell receptor (beta chain) appears in the sequencing data of a study of cytomegalovirus exposure and HLA in healthy donors. The PCR employed 60 Vbeta primers together with 13 Jbeta primers. Some clones are missing from TCRdb's copy, which holds only in-frame ones; the method was immunoSEQ multiplex PCR. The sample consists of tens of thousands of clones, 70% to 85% of them appearing once. The V end lost 6 bases, the J end lost 2 bases, and 18 bases lay between the germline ends. The CDR3 length is 16 residues. Per germline, CDR1 MNHEY and CDR2 SMNVEV (reference sequence). The specimen sequenced was PBMCs. This receptor was taken from a man in his fifties or sixties in good health and CMV-seropositive. The chain uses TRBV27 and TRBJ2-3, with D possibly matching TRBD1 (5 bases). The CDR3 sequence: CASRFKGRAVTDTQYF. The CDR3 DNA sequence: TGTGCCAGCAGATTTAAGGGCAGGGCTGTCACAGATACGCAGTATTTT.